This T cell receptor beta chain was sequenced for a study of beta chain features in type 1 diabetes. The study, taken as a whole, reports: Moderately but significantly shorter TCRB CDR3s were found in Type 1 diabetes patients in all four CD4+ subsets.

The CDR3 spans 16 residues. V gave up 1 base and J gave up 3 bases, with 13 bases separating them. Germline V gives CDR1 MDHEN, CDR2 SYDVKM. This clone showed up just once. Its matching antigen is unknown. The authors reverse transcribed all of the isolated RNA, so sequencing captured expressed TCRB transcripts. TCRdb's copy holds only in-frame clones and misses some; the assay was immunoSEQ multiplex PCR. The data show 240,000 or so clones, with about a fifth seen just once and 0.028% held by the top ten. The clonotype originates from a woman in her thirties or forties with type 1 diabetes. The sequenced material came from naive CD4+ T cells from blood. The gene calls are TRBV28 and TRBJ1-5; no firm D call. The CDR3 sequence is CASSLFGGRVNQPQHF. The CDR3 bases are TGTGCCAGCAGTTTATTCGGAGGGCGAGTCAATCAGCCCCAGCATTTT.